This T cell receptor beta chain was obtained from a study of T-cell reconstitution after alpha-beta-depleted transplantation in children. Study-level findings and limits: From surviving recipient T cells and thymic progenitors came the high day-60 TCRbeta diversity observed in some patients. Alpha-beta T cells present about two months after transplant were reported to originate from several hundred expanded graft clones. T-cell counts and diversity were attributed mostly to newly produced T cells one year after transplant.

Unique molecular identifiers were used in preparing the TCRbeta library. MiXCR, run by TCRdb on the PCR reads, gives a single entry per CDR3 protein. This table holds around 440,000 distinct CDR3 sequences, roughly a tenth found once. This clonotype has only a few counts. Its antigen is unidentified. CDR3 size: 14 residues. V was shortened by 3 bases and J by 5 bases, with 14 bases between the two germline ends. In germline, CDR1 is DFQATT, CDR2 SNEGSKA (reference sequence). This chain joins TRBV20-1 and TRBJ2-1; TRBD1 or TRBD2 may be the D gene (5 bases each). The specimen was PBMCs, collected before TCRalphabeta/CD19-depleted stem cell transplant. This sequence originates from a child aged 2 to 15 with inherited bone marrow failure, due to receive a stem cell transplant. The CDR3 DNA sequence: TGCAGTGCTAGTTCCGGGGACCCGGACAATGAGCAGTTCTTC. Encoded protein: CSASSGDPDNEQFF.